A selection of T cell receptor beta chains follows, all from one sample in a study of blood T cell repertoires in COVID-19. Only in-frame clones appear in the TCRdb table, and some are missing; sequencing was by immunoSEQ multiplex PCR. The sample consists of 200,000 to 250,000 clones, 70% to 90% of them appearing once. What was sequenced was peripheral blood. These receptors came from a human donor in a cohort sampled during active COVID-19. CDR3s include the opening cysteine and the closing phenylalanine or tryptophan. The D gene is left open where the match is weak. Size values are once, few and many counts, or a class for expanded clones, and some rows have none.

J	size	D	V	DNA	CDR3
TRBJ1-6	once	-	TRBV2	TGTGCCAGCACTAACGGCAGGGAAGGTTCACCCCTCCACTTT	CASTNGREGSPLHF
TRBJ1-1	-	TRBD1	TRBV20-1	TGCAGTGCTCGGACAGGGCCGTACGCTTTCTTT	CSARTGPYAFF
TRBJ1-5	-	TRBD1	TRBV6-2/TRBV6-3	TGTGCCAGCAGTAGAATAACAGGGGGCTGGCAGCCCCAGCATTTT	CASSRITGGWQPQHF
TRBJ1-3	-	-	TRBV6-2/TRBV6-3	TGTGCCAGCAGTTACGGACAGCTCTACTCTGGAAACACCATATATTTT	CASSYGQLYSGNTIYF
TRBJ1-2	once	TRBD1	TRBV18	TGTGCCAGCTCACTGTGGGACAGGGAAGGCTACACCTTC	CASSLWDREGYTF
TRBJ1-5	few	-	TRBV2	TGTGCCAGCAGTGAAGTGACAGCTTTCAATCAGCCCCAGCATTTT	CASSEVTAFNQPQHF
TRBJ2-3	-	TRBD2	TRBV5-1	TGCGCCAGCAGCTCAGCGGGGGACACAGATACGCAGTATTTT	CASSSAGDTDTQYF
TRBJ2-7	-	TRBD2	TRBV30	TGTGCCTGGAGTGTACGGCCTTCGGGGGGTTTAGGCTACGAGCAGTACTTC	CAWSVRPSGGLGYEQYF
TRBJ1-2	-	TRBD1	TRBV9	TGTGCCAGCAGTTTCTACAGAGGGACAGGGGTAAACTATGGCTACACCTTC	CASSFYRGTGVNYGYTF
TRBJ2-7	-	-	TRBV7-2	TGTGCCAGCAGCTTAGTTAGCCACGAGCAGTACTTC	CASSLVSHEQYF
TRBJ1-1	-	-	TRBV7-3	TGTGCCAGCAGCTTAGGCAGAAACACTGAAGCTTTCTTT	CASSLGRNTEAFF
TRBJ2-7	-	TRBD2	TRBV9	TGTGCCAGCAGCCCCGGACTAGCGGGCCTCTACGAGCAGTACTTC	CASSPGLAGLYEQYF
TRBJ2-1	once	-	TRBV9	TGTGCCAGCAGCGTAAGCGGAGACTCCTACAATGAGCAGTTCTTC	CASSVSGDSYNEQFF
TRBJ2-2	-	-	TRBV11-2	TGTGCCAGCAGCTTAGCAGGCACCGGGGAGCTGTTTTTT	CASSLAGTGELFF
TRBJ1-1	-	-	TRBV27	TGTGCCAGCAGTCCTCTCCAGGGGACCACTGAAGCTTTCTTT	CASSPLQGTTEAFF
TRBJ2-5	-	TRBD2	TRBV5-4	TGTGCCAGCAGCTTGGACCTCTCCAGCGGGGGGGCCATAGAGACCCAGTACTTC	CASSLDLSSGGAIETQYF
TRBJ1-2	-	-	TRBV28	TGTGCCAGCAGTTCCCGGGACACTGGCTACACCTTC	CASSSRDTGYTF
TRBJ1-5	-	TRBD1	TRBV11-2	TGTGCCAGCAGCACGACAGGGTTGAACAATCAGCCCCAGCATTTT	CASSTTGLNNQPQHF
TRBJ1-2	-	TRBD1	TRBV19	TGTGCCAGTAGTGGCTACGACAGGGGACTATTGGGCTACACCTTC	CASSGYDRGLLGYTF
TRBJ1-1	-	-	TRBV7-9	TGTGCCAGCGGGGGGGCCGAGACGAGTAAGTCTTTCTTT	CASGGAETSKSFF
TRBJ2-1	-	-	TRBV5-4	TGTGCCAGCAGCTCAGGCGGGCAGGGGGGCTACAATGAGCAGTTCTTC	CASSSGGQGGYNEQFF
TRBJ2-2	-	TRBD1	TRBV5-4	TGTGCCAGCAGCGTAGACAGGGACACCGGGGAGCTGTTTTTT	CASSVDRDTGELFF
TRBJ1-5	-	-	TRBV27	TGTGCCAGCAGTTATCAGGGCGGAAATCAGCCCCAGCATTTT	CASSYQGGNQPQHF
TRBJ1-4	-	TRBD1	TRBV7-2	TGTGCCAGCAGCACCCGGACAGGGAGTGAAAAACTGTTTTTT	CASSTRTGSEKLFF
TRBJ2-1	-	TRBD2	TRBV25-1	TGTGCCAGCAGTGGAAGAGGAAGCGGGGGAGGGAATGAGCAGTTCTTC	CASSGRGSGGGNEQFF
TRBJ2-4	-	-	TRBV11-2	TGTGCCAGCAAAACACCCAACCAAAACATTCAGTACTTC	CASKTPNQNIQYF
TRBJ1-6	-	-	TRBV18	TGTGCCAGCTCAGGAATCGGACAGAGAAATTCACCCCTCCACTTT	CASSGIGQRNSPLHF
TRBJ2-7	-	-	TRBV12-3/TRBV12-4	TGTGCCAGCAGCCCCGGACAGAACGAGCAGTACTTC	CASSPGQNEQYF
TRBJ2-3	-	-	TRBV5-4	TGTGCCAGCAGCTTGGATGAGAGTACAGATACGCAGTATTTT	CASSLDESTDTQYF
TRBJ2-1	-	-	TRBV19	TGTGCCAGTAGTATTTCGGGAACTGCGGCGAATGAGCAGTTCTTC	CASSISGTAANEQFF
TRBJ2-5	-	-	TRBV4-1	TGCGCCAGCAGCCAAGAGCCCCCGGGAGAGACCCAGTACTTC	CASSQEPPGETQYF